The rows below give T cell receptor beta chains drawn from one sample of a study of yellow fever vaccine responses in identical twins. Each CDR3 protein gets one entry after TCRdb re-called the RT-PCR reads with MiXCR. The repertoire holds 12,000 or so distinct CDR3 sequences, with around four fifths as singletons. Sequencing used T cells from blood (PBMCs), unsorted or a sorted subset (not recorded which), obtained before or after yellow fever vaccination (not recorded which). These receptors originate from a woman under 30 who received the yellow fever vaccine. CDR3s include the opening cysteine and the closing phenylalanine or tryptophan. D genes are given only for firm matches. Only part of the rows carry a size: once, few, many, or a class if the clone is expanded.

clone size	V gene	D gene	J gene	CDR3 protein	CDR3 DNA
.	TRBV4-1	.	TRBJ2-7	CASSHLLGGYEQYF	TGCGCCAGCAGCCACCTGCTGGGGGGTTACGAGCAGTACTTC
.	TRBV6-2/TRBV6-3	.	TRBJ2-5	CASSSGLVGTQYF	TGTGCCAGCAGTTCGGGACTCGTTGGGACCCAGTACTTC
.	TRBV2	TRBD2	TRBJ2-1	CASSETASGRVSDNEQFF	TGTGCCAGCAGTGAGACGGCTAGCGGGAGGGTTTCGGACAATGAGCAGTTCTTC
.	TRBV5-1	TRBD1	TRBJ2-7	CASSLEGQGSYEQYF	TGCGCCAGCAGCTTGGAAGGACAGGGCTCCTACGAGCAGTACTTC
once	TRBV4-1	.	TRBJ2-1	CASSLNEEQFF	TGCGCCAGCAGCCTAAATGAGGAGCAGTTCTTC
once	TRBV5-1	.	TRBJ2-7	CASSLGMALQDSEQYF	TGCGCCAGCAGCTTGGGAATGGCCCTCCAAGATTCCGAGCAGTACTTC
.	TRBV29-1	.	TRBJ2-2	CSVNFVTGISGELFF	TGCAGCGTTAACTTTGTTACAGGGATCTCCGGGGAGCTGTTTTTT
.	TRBV9	TRBD1	TRBJ1-1	CASTLGTGGTEAFF	TGTGCCAGCACCCTCGGGACAGGGGGCACTGAAGCTTTCTTT
.	TRBV15	.	TRBJ2-7	CATSREGREPIDEQYF	TGTGCCACCAGCAGAGAAGGCAGGGAGCCAATCGACGAGCAGTACTTC
once	TRBV20-1	.	TRBJ2-3	CSARVGVSTDTQYF	TGCAGTGCTAGAGTAGGCGTTAGCACAGATACGCAGTATTTT
.	TRBV29-1	TRBD2	TRBJ2-7	CSVQLLAGAEQYF	TGCAGCGTACAGTTACTAGCGGGAGCCGAGCAGTACTTC
.	TRBV7-6	.	TRBJ2-7	CASSLEEFNEQYF	TGTGCCAGCAGCCTAGAAGAGTTCAACGAGCAGTACTTC
.	TRBV10-3	TRBD2	TRBJ2-1	CATIAGGVYNEQFF	TGTGCCACCATAGCGGGAGGTGTCTACAATGAGCAGTTCTTC
.	TRBV2	.	TRBJ2-5	CASSEGRVEETQYF	TGTGCCAGCAGTGAGGGCAGGGTGGAGGAGACCCAGTACTTC
.	TRBV11-2	.	TRBJ1-3	CASSAGRGNTIYF	TGTGCCAGCAGCGCCGGAAGGGGGAACACCATATATTTT
few	TRBV20-1	.	TRBJ2-7	CSAGPRDSLSYEQYF	TGCAGTGCTGGGCCCCGGGACTCCCTCTCCTACGAGCAGTACTTC